The sequence of this T cell receptor (beta chain) was determined in a study of cytomegalovirus exposure and HLA in healthy donors (dated by TCRdb to 2016 to 2017). About the study as a whole: An earlier analysis of several hundred of the donors reported approximately 260 Gb of sequence data and approximately 120 million unique TCR beta sequences obtained from about 170 million T cells. An early release covering some 640 HLA-typed donors comprised roughly 300 gigabases of sequencing data and approximately 85 million unique TCR sequences. In addition to the first cohort of 666 subjects, a separate validation cohort of 100 to 150 different subjects was used. The study aimed to test whether cataloging public T cell receptors could reveal signatures of past pathogen exposure. HLA typing covered class I and class II loci at four-digit resolution. Among the roughly 400 genotyped donors, more than 70% belonged to the genetic ancestry cluster associated with self-reported Caucasian donors. Among roughly 400 genotyped donors of the cohort, an average of approximately 240,000 unique TCR beta nucleotide sequences was sequenced per donor, of which about 20% were non-productive. In a later genetic analysis, genome-wide SNP genotypes for 398 of the 666 donors were used, and that subset was treated as a discovery cohort. Donor age, sex, ethnicity and CMV serostatus were compiled alongside the repertoire data. The study combined high-throughput TCR immunosequencing, statistical association of individual TCRs with disease status, and machine learning to predict cytomegalovirus infection status. The T cell repertoires of some 670 subjects were profiled by immunosequencing and related to cytomegalovirus serostatus. Rather than drawing on any new phenotypic data, the later analysis identified candidate immune exposures from TCR beta sequences and the way those sequences occurred across donors. Five DR-DQ haplotypes were treated as single units for association and clustering because of strong linkage in the cohort. The number of donors typed differed by locus, with roughly 629-640 for A, B, C, DRB1 and DQB1, 522 for DQA1, 600 to 610 for DPA1, and some 470 for DPB1. Every discovery cohort repertoire had been produced on one sequencing platform. A later analysis re-analyzed previously published TCR beta repertoires from 666 donors and added high-resolution HLA genotyping to study TCR occurrence patterns. An earlier analysis of approximately 500 of the donors applied high-throughput TCR beta sequencing to assess whether each TCR beta V gene segment acted as functional or pseudogenic. Here is what the overall study found, with its caveats: A few of the identified cytomegalovirus-associated TCR beta chains were confirmed in vitro to be specific for cytomegalovirus antigens. The 87-base-pair reads could not distinguish some IMGT-functional V segments, including TRBV6-2 and TRBV6-3, so those segments were excluded. In an earlier analysis of 450 to 750 of the donors, most TCR beta V segments appeared in productive rearrangements about 87% or about 30% of the time, broadly matching IMGT annotations. When HLA alleles, especially DR and DQ, strongly co-occurred, TCR associations were difficult to assign to individual alleles. Sequencing depth was assumed to be roughly uniform across donors in the presence/absence analyses, though that assumption may not hold. In a later analysis, the rate of TCR association differed among HLA loci, with DRB1 alleles having the most associated TCRs and HLA-C alleles having the fewest. Specific HLA alleles were associated with roughly 16,000 TCR beta sequences at a false discovery rate of 0.05 in a later analysis. Cytomegalovirus status was reported to be diagnosed by the classifier with high specificity and sensitivity in both the original and validation cohorts. A further reported finding was that TCR beta sequences accurately predicted the HLA-A and HLA-B alleles for most subjects in the first cohort. A cluster of highly shared sequence variants was judged likely to be a technical artifact of the sequencing pipeline. This cohort had only TCR beta chains sequenced, and the lack of alpha or paired-chain data limited which features could be detected. Because HLA typing was unavailable for some donors at each locus, only the typed subset was used in association tests. Correlated functional status among segregating V segments might reflect linkage disequilibrium, but an unknown experimental factor could not be ruled out. In a later analysis, several top co-occurrence clusters were reported to appear linked to parvovirus B19, influenza, CMV and Epstein-Barr virus. Compared with equally common non-associated chains, HLA-associated TCR beta chains in a later analysis were more clonally expanded and had lower generation probabilities. According to the authors, the approach could potentially be generalized to other disease states and immunological phenotypes. In the study, 164 TCR beta chains were listed as associated with cytomegalovirus. Because counts were too low, under 20 rarely observed V segments, including chromosome 9 orphons, were left out of the earlier analysis of over 550 of the donors. Most TCR sequences were observed very rarely across donors, whereas some public TCRs were present in many individuals. In a later genetic analysis, a missense DCLRE1C variant was associated with V-gene and J-gene trimming of TCR beta chains, and the association was replicated in an independent cohort. According to a later genetic analysis, donors in an Asian-associated ancestry cluster had fewer N-insertions in productive TCRs than the approximately 690-donor mean. CMV serostatus was the only immune exposure information available for the cohort. Most CMV-associated TCR beta chains appeared to be HLA-restricted in a later analysis, and the HLA associations seemed to be driven largely by CMV exposure.

Note on this clone: Its recognized antigen is unknown. No much larger clone exists at a distance of one base, and base qualities are not known.

Receptor amplification or capture employed the immunoSEQ multiplex PCR assay. The multiplex PCR relied on a mix of 60 forward primers for TCR Vbeta segments and 13 reverse primers for TCR Jbeta segments. The CDR3 region of rearranged TCR beta genes was amplified from genomic DNA with a multiplex PCR assay. The Illumina HiSeq System was used to sequence the amplified TCR beta libraries as 87-base-pair reads. Per the original workflow: Across the 640 or so repertoires, a later analysis counted 60 million to 90 million unique TCR beta chains, roughly 11 million of which were shared by at least two donors. Raw reads were error-corrected and collapsed into unique sequences by a nearest-neighbor algorithm in which closely related sequences were merged to remove PCR and sequencing errors. Alignment of CDR3 sequences to IMGT reference sequences was used to assign V, D and J gene segments. For a sequence to be retained, at least a six-nucleotide match to both a V gene segment and a J gene segment was required. A rearrangement was called productive if the CDR3 had no stop codons and remained in frame with V and J, and every other rearrangement was called non-productive. Following IMGT convention, CDR3 was defined as the stretch from the second conserved V-encoded cysteine up to the conserved J-encoded phenylalanine. The earlier analysis of more than 450 of the donors excluded sequences that lacked an unambiguous match to a single V gene segment. In an earlier analysis of some 590 of the donors, a V segment was called functional when productive rearrangements were above 56.7%, and segregating when the standard deviation between donors exceeded 5%. A statistical classification framework was developed to diagnose cytomegalovirus status using the catalog of TCR beta chain sequences. A later analysis assigned V and J genes by comparing TCR nucleotide sequences with IMGT/GENE-DB human TR gene sequences. The TCRdist pipeline was used in a later analysis to assign CDR3 sequences and most-parsimonious VDJ recombination scenarios. In a later analysis, each TCR beta chain was defined by its CDR3 amino acid sequence together with its V-gene family, and reads lacking a unique V-gene family were excluded. To address suspected cross-contamination and a sequencing artifact, a later analysis removed several hundred highly shared, low-generation-probability nucleotide sequences. For each public chain, a later analysis derived a clonal expansion index from normalized ranks of inferred template counts within each repertoire. In a later analysis, generation probabilities were computed with a VDJ recombination model fitted to out-of-frame rearrangements, and the resulting probabilities were checked against IGoR. Hypergeometric tests were used in a later analysis to score TCR-TCR, TCR-HLA and TCR-CMV co-occurrence, with a repertoire-size bias correction applied to the TCR pairs. False discovery rates were estimated in a later analysis by permuting HLA or CMV assignments 20 times. In a later analysis, co-occurring TCRs were grouped using DBSCAN, with TCRdist sequence similarity added in when clustering inside HLA-allele-positive subsets. Co-occurrence clustering excluded repertoires with fewer than 30,000 or more than 120,000 public chains, plus five with anomalous nucleotide sharing. Sourced from immuneACCESS, this table was stored by TCRdb with only in-frame sequences that have V and J called. A share of the clones is absent; for the studies checked, an unresolved V gene accounts for under half, and the remainder has no known explanation. That table supplies the V and J calls and clone size; D and trimming were determined from the DNA. For this sample the table gives fewer than 250,000 clones, of which about 75% were detected only once. In total, the top ten clones hold 1.8% of the sample.

CDR1 and CDR2 (KGHSH, LQKENI) derive from the germline V gene. The CDR3 runs 17 residues from the cysteine to the phenylalanine. Solely the CDR3 DNA is kept, with 51 bases framed from the first base. V lost 6 bases and J lost 6 bases, and the count of bases not matched to a germline gene is 11. The cohort consisted of 666 healthy bone marrow donors. Cohort members were all nominally healthy when sampled, although unrecorded immune exposures were likely present. The donor was CMV seronegative and belonged to the group of 350 or so seronegative cohort members. Each donor provided a peripheral blood sample, and peripheral blood mononuclear cells were used for TCR beta sequencing. Genomic DNA was extracted from the blood cell samples with the Qiagen DNeasy Blood Extraction Kit.

The rearrangement combines TRBV18 with TRBJ1-6, with TRBD1 identical over 10 junction bases. The TCR sequence derives from a woman in her 30s in good health and CMV-seronegative. The sample comprised PBMCs. The nucleotides are TGTGCCAGCTCCCCCACCGGGACAGGGGTATTTAATTCACCCCTCCACTTT. Translation gives CASSPTGTGVFNSPLHF.